Shown below are 32 T cell receptor beta chains from a single sample sequenced in a study of vaccination and CD4 T cells after COVID-19. Treatment described: approximately 9-day PBMC culture with coronavirus spike peptide pools or control peptides (ViraFEST assay). No antigen is known for these receptors. Sequencing of cultured CD4+ T cell DNA used the Oncomine TCR Beta short-read assay. TCRdb passed the PCR reads through MiXCR, listing each CDR3 protein once. This table has about 20,000 distinct CDR3 sequences, about 59% appearing once. The sequenced material came from CD4+ T cells from blood, cultured in vitro. The receptors were sampled from a human donor who had recovered from COVID-19.

This clonotype has a single count. The chain carries TRBV6-2 or TRBV6-3 and TRBJ2-5, with TRBD1 as a possible D gene (6 bases). Germline V gives CDR1 MNHEY, CDR2 SVGEGT. CDR3 length: 13 residues. In DNA, the CDR3 is TGTGCATGCGCAGGGGCGGGTGTGGAGACCCAGTACTTC. Translated: CACAGAGVETQYF.

This clonotype was seen only once. The chain joins TRBV2 to TRBJ1-6; weak D call: TRBD1 (5 bases). Trimming left V 2 bases short and J 14 bases short, with 10 bases between. The CDR3 totals 12 residues. Germline values: CDR1 SNHLY, CDR2 FYNNEI. The CDR3 nucleotides read TGTGCCAGCAGTGAATGGGGGAGGACCCTCCACTTT. It is translated as CASSEWGRTLHF.

This sequence joins TRBV5-6 and TRBJ1-3, with 7 bases that match TRBD1. Germline V gives CDR1 SGHDT, CDR2 YYEEEE. Trimming removed 1 base from V and 2 bases from J; junction bases left unmatched: 3. The CDR3 extends over 15 amino acids. The CDR3 here is CASSLNTGAGNTIYF. The CDR3 nucleotides are TGTGCCAGCAGCTTGAACACAGGGGCTGGAAACACCATATATTTT.

This chain uses TRBV6-1 with TRBJ1-3; 9 nucleotides match TRBD1. Trimming cost V 8 bases and J 2 bases; bases outside gene matches: 4. The CDR3 is 14 amino acids. CDR1 and CDR2 from the germline V gene are MNHNS and SASEGT. The CDR3 sequence: CASSTGGTGNTIYF. CDR3 DNA sequence: TGTGCCAGCTCGACAGGGGGGACTGGAAACACCATATATTTT.

This clonotype was seen only once. V gene TRBV6-1 combines with J gene TRBJ1-2; 12 positions match TRBD1. CDR1 MNHNS and CDR2 SASEGT come from the germline V gene. V shed 8 bases and J 4 bases; nucleotides not matched to a gene: 14. This CDR3 has 17 residues. This CDR3 is CASGHYQEGQGAYGYTF. As DNA, the CDR3 is TGTGCCAGCGGCCACTATCAAGAGGGACAGGGGGCCTATGGCTACACCTTC.

The chain carries TRBV11-3 and TRBJ2-2, with D tentatively TRBD1 (6 bases). The CDR3 covers 17 residues. Trimming pared 2 bases from V and 6 bases from J, leaving 19 bases between. The germline V gene encodes CDR1 SGHNT and CDR2 YENEEA. CDR3 loop: CASSLSYWTEKPGELFF. The DNA for the CDR3 is TGTGCCAGCAGCTTAAGTTATTGGACAGAAAAGCCCGGGGAGCTGTTTTTT. The full variable domain, its missing parts supplied by reference TRBV11-3 and TRBJ2-2, is EAGVVQSPRYKIIEKKQPVAFWCNPISGHNTLYWYLQNLGQGPELLIRYENEEAVDDSQLPKDRFSAERLKGVDSTLKIQPAELGDSAVYLCASSLSYWTEKPGELFFGEGSRLTVL.

The chain joins TRBV7-2 to TRBJ1-1; D is unclear. Trimming left V 5 bases short and J 2 bases short, with 9 bases between. Germline-derived CDR1 and CDR2 are SGHTA and FQGNSA. The CDR3 sequence is 13 residues long. CDR3 region: CASSPQLNTEAFF. The DNA for the CDR3 is TGTGCCAGCAGCCCGCAGTTAAACACTGAAGCTTTCTTT.

A few counts support this clonotype. The rearrangement joins TRBV19 to TRBJ1-1; D is ambiguous. V was shortened by 5 bases and J by 4 bases, with 11 bases between the two germline ends. The CDR3 runs 13 residues. CDR1 and CDR2 (germline): LNHDA, SQIVND (reference sequence). In DNA form, the CDR3 reads TGTGCCAGTAGTGAATCGAGATCCACTGAAGCTTTCTTT. It yields the protein CASSESRSTEAFF.

The chain couples TRBV7-9 to TRBJ2-3, with D hard to call. The V end was cut by 8 bases, the J end by 6 bases, with 6 bases between. Germline CDR1 is SEHNR and CDR2 is FQNEAQ (reference sequence). The CDR3 covers 10 residues. The CDR3 coding sequence is TGTGCCAGCTCTGCGGATACGCAGTATTTT. Translated, it gives CASSADTQYF.

The rearrangement uses TRBV6-2 or TRBV6-3 and TRBJ1-2; D remains ambiguous. The germline CDR1 and CDR2 sequences are MNHEY and SVGEGT. V was trimmed by 6 bases and J by 6 bases, leaving 14 bases between them. The CDR3 has 13 amino acids. The CDR3 nucleotides read TGTGCCAGCAGGCCGACGCGCCCCCATGGCTACACCTTC. Amino acid sequence: CASRPTRPHGYTF.

The chain has TRBV11-2 and TRBJ2-1; 7 bases are a match to TRBD2. CDR1 and CDR2 (germline): SGHAT, FQNNGV. The trim removed 3 bases at V and 7 bases at J, leaving 9 bases unmatched. This CDR3 comprises 15 residues. CDR3 in DNA: TGTGCCAGCAGCTTGGCGGGAGCCCTGTCGAATGAGCAGTTCTTC. Amino acid sequence: CASSLAGALSNEQFF.

Concerning this clonotype itself: Germline is not matched at one junction end, which may reflect a read error. The chain has TRBV2 and TRBJ1-1; TRBD1 agrees at 9 bases. This CDR3 comprises 14 residues. Germline CDR1 and CDR2: SNHLY and FYNNEI. CDR3 sequence: CASSQIGGLDRGLF. CDR3 bases: TGTGCCAGCAGTCAGATAGGAGGGCTGGACAGGGGCCTCTTT.

J is TRBJ1-1 and V is TRBV30; D is perhaps TRBD1 (5 bases). Germline loops: CDR1 GTSNPN, CDR2 SVGIG (reference sequence). Trimming cost V 0 bases and J 1 base, with 12 bases left between them. This CDR3 is built from 15 residues. DNA for the CDR3: TGTGCCTGGAGTGTTGGCGGGACCGAGAACACTGAAGCTTTCTTT. It codes for CAWSVGGTENTEAFF.

This clonotype has more than one count but fewer than ten. The V call is TRBV2, the J call TRBJ1-5, with D unresolved. The CDR3 is 15 residues long. The germline V gene encodes CDR1 SNHLY and CDR2 FYNNEI. The V end lost 4 bases, the J end lost 0 bases, and 10 bases lay between the germline ends. The CDR3 sequence is CASSGVGHSNQPQHF. The CDR3 bases are TGTGCCAGCAGTGGGGTAGGGCATAGCAATCAGCCCCAGCATTTT.

V usage is TRBV6-5 and J usage is TRBJ1-5, with a tentative D call TRBD1 (5 bases). V gave up 0 bases and J gave up 8 bases, with 11 bases separating them. This CDR3 comprises 14 residues. The germline V gene has CDR1 MNHEY and CDR2 SVGAGI. The CDR3 protein is CASSYSQQGEPQHF. For the CDR3, the DNA is TGTGCCAGCAGTTACTCGCAGCAGGGAGAGCCCCAGCATTTT.

The chain employs TRBV6-2 or TRBV6-3 and TRBJ2-1; 10 bases fit TRBD2. This CDR3 comprises 15 residues. Looked up from germline, CDR1 is MNHEY and CDR2 is SVGEGT. V gave up 6 bases and J gave up 5 bases; unmatched junction bases: 7. The CDR3, as DNA: TGTGCCAGCAGGGCCAGCGGGAGGGACCACAATGAGCAGTTCTTC. Translating gives CASRASGRDHNEQFF.

The genes are TRBV7-3 and TRBJ2-3; no reliable D call. Germline CDR1 is SGHTA and CDR2 is FQGTGA. The CDR3 is 14 amino acids. V lost 5 bases and J lost 4, with 13 bases in between. The CDR3 nucleotides read TGTGCCAGCAGCCCCTCCGTAGCCGCAGATACGCAGTATTTT. It is translated as CASSPSVAADTQYF.

V is TRBV5-1 and J is TRBJ2-3; TRBD2 matches at 12 bases. With 4 bases clipped from V and 2 bases from J, the junction kept 2 bases outside the gene matches. The CDR3 loop spans 15 amino acids. Germline V gene data show CDR1 as SGHRS and CDR2 as YFSETQ. CDR3 DNA: TGCGCCAGCAGCCCTAGCGGGAGGGCCACAGATACGCAGTATTTT. Translating it yields CASSPSGRATDTQYF.

This clonotype turned up a few times. This chain connects TRBV6-5 to TRBJ1-2; perhaps TRBD1 as D (5 bases). The CDR3 spans 15 residues. Trimming shortened V by 2 bases and J by 0 bases, and 10 bases separated the two germline ends. Looked up from germline, CDR1 is MNHEY and CDR2 is SVGAGI. CDR3 region: CASSYGGTTNYGYTF. CDR3 nucleotide sequence: TGTGCCAGCAGTTACGGGGGGACCACTAACTATGGCTACACCTTC.

The gene calls are TRBV29-1 and TRBJ1-4; 7 nucleotides agree with TRBD1. The germline CDR1 and CDR2 sequences are SQVTM and ANQGSEA. This CDR3 region has 13 residues. CDR3 loop: CSAKGQPNEKLFF. The CDR3 DNA is TGCAGTGCAAAGGGACAGCCTAATGAAAAACTGTTTTTT. Using reference TRBV29-1 and TRBJ1-4 for the parts outside the CDR3, the full variable domain is SAVISQKPSRDICQRGTSLTIQCQVDSQVTMMFWYRQQPGQSLTLIATANQGSEATYESGFVIDKFPISRPNLTFSTLTVSNMSPEDSSIYLCSAKGQPNEKLFFGSGTQLSVL.

This sequence joins TRBV18 and TRBJ2-7; D may be TRBD1 (6 bases). Trimming cost V 2 bases and J 6 bases, with 8 bases left between them. Per germline, CDR1 KGHSH and CDR2 LQKENI. The CDR3 has 12 residues. The CDR3: CASSPSRGEQYF. The CDR3 DNA sequence: TGTGCCAGCTCACCAAGCAGGGGCGAGCAGTACTTC. The variable domain in full, completed from reference TRBV18 and TRBJ2-7, reads NAGVMQNPRHLVRRRGQEARLRCSPMKGHSHVYWYRQLPEEGLKFMVYLQKENIIDESGMPKERFSAEFPKEGPSILRIQQVVRGDSAAYFCASSPSRGEQYFGPGTRLTVT.

This sequence joins TRBV28 and TRBJ2-5; D is unclear. Between the trimmed V and J ends, which lost 7 bases and 5 bases, there was a span of 17 bases. Germline CDR1 and CDR2: MDHEN and SYDVKM. The CDR3 runs to 14 residues. The CDR3 DNA follows: TGTGCCAGCATCCCCCAGTCTCATGCGGAGACCCAGTACTTC. Translating it yields CASIPQSHAETQYF. Looking up the rest from reference TRBV28 and TRBJ2-5 gives the full variable domain: DVKVTQSSRYLVKRTGEKVFLECVQDMDHENMFWYRQDPGLGLRLIYFSYDVKMKEKGDIPEGYSVSREKKERFSLILESASTNQTSMYLCASIPQSHAETQYFGPGTRLLVL.

The chain couples TRBV12-3 or TRBV12-4 to TRBJ2-1; 10 nucleotides line up with TRBD1. V was pared by 6 bases and J by 4 bases, with 6 bases of the junction left unmatched. CDR3 length: 15 residues. The CDR3 protein is CASSPGQGVYNEQFF. The CDR3, as DNA: TGTGCCAGCAGCCCCGGACAGGGGGTTTACAATGAGCAGTTCTTC.

The CDR3 nucleotides are TGTGCCAGTAGTATAGATAGTCCAGGGTTCTACGAGCAGTACTTC. It codes for CASSIDSPGFYEQYF. This chain uses TRBV19 with TRBJ2-7; D perhaps matches TRBD1 (5 bases). Trimming took 0 bases from V and 3 from J, leaving 12 bases between them. The CDR3 runs to 15 residues. Per germline, CDR1 LNHDA and CDR2 SQIVND (reference sequence).

This clonotype showed up just a few times. The CDR3 region has the DNA TGTGCCTGGACGACCGGGGGCCAAGGCTACACCTTC. The encoded protein is CAWTTGGQGYTF. The J gene is TRBJ1-2, the V gene TRBV30, with D tentatively TRBD1 (6 bases). Germline lookup yields CDR1 GTSNPN and CDR2 SVGIG (reference sequence). The V and J ends lost 4 bases and 8 bases respectively, with 14 bases between them. The CDR3 consists of 12 residues.

V gene TRBV7-8 combines with J gene TRBJ1-5, with D tentatively TRBD1 (6 bases). Germline-derived CDR1 and CDR2 are SGHVS and FQNEAQ. Deletions cut 5 bases from V and 5 bases from J, with 16 bases between. The CDR3 loop spans 15 amino acids. In DNA, the CDR3 is TGTGCCAGCAGCGAAGACAGGATCCTCCATCAGCCCCAGCATTTT. As protein: CASSEDRILHQPQHF.

With respect to this clonotype: Compared with germline, one end of the junction differs, possibly owing to a read error. The CDR3 region has the DNA TGTGCCATCGACAGGGAGGACACTGAATCTTTCTTT. Protein: CAIDREDTESFF. The V gene is TRBV2, the J gene TRBJ1-1; 7 bases are shared with TRBD1. The CDR3 contains 12 residues. CDR1 is SNHLY, CDR2 FYNNEI, per germline. The full variable domain, its missing parts supplied by reference TRBV2 and TRBJ1-1, is EPEVTQTPSHQVTQMGQEVILRCVPISNHLYFYWYRQILGQKVEFLVSFYNNEISEKSEIFDDQFSVERPDGSNFTLKIRSTKLEDSAMYFCAIDREDTESFFGQGTRLTVV.

This clonotype was seen more than once but under ten times. The chain recombines TRBV11-2 with TRBJ1-4; TRBD1 might be the D (6 bases). The germline V gene encodes CDR1 SGHAT and CDR2 FQNNGV. This CDR3 spans 15 amino acids. Trimming took 8 bases from V and 6 from J, leaving 19 bases between them. The CDR3: CASERGGGQDEKLFF. DNA for the CDR3: TGTGCCAGCGAAAGAGGCGGGGGGCAGGATGAAAAACTGTTTTTT.

The CDR3 bases are TGTGCCAGCAGTTCGCGGACAGGGTACGATGAGCAGTTCTTC. Its translation is CASSSRTGYDEQFF. The rearrangement joins TRBV27 to TRBJ2-1; the match to TRBD1 covers 8 bases. V gave up 4 bases and J gave up 8 bases; unmatched junction bases: 7. CDR3 length: 14 residues. Germline values: CDR1 MNHEY, CDR2 SMNVEV (reference sequence).

The V gene is TRBV7-2, the J gene TRBJ2-1; D is possibly TRBD2 (7 bases). V dropped 2 bases and J dropped 7 bases, with 9 bases sitting between them. Germline assignment: CDR1 SGHTA and CDR2 FQGNSA. The CDR3 is 13 amino acids. CDR3 sequence (DNA): TGTGCCAGCAGCTTACGGGGGGCAAATGAGCAGTTCTTC. Amino acids: CASSLRGANEQFF. Filled out from reference TRBV7-2 and TRBJ2-1, the complete variable domain reads GAGVSQSPSNKVTEKGKDVELRCDPISGHTALYWYRQSLGQGLEFLIYFQGNSAPDKSGLPSDRFSAERTGGSVSTLTIQRTQQEDSAVYLCASSLRGANEQFFGPGTRLTVL.

The chain combines TRBV2 with TRBJ1-1; D is unclear. The CDR3 spans 12 residues. Between the trimmed V and J ends, which lost 9 bases and 1 base, there was a span of 9 bases. CDR1 is SNHLY and CDR2 is FYNNEI in the germline V gene. CDR3 nucleotides: TGTGCCAGACGGCTTTCGAACACTGAAGCTTTCTTT. Translating gives CARRLSNTEAFF.

The CDR3 region is CAWSNLLAGTYNEQFF. The DNA for the CDR3 is TGTGCCTGGAGTAACCTACTAGCGGGAACCTACAATGAGCAGTTCTTC. The chain carries TRBV30 and TRBJ2-1, with 10 bases lining up with TRBD2. Per germline, CDR1 GTSNPN and CDR2 SVGIG (reference sequence). Losses at the gene ends were 2 bases for V and 2 bases for J; bases not matched to a gene: 6. The CDR3 contains 16 residues.